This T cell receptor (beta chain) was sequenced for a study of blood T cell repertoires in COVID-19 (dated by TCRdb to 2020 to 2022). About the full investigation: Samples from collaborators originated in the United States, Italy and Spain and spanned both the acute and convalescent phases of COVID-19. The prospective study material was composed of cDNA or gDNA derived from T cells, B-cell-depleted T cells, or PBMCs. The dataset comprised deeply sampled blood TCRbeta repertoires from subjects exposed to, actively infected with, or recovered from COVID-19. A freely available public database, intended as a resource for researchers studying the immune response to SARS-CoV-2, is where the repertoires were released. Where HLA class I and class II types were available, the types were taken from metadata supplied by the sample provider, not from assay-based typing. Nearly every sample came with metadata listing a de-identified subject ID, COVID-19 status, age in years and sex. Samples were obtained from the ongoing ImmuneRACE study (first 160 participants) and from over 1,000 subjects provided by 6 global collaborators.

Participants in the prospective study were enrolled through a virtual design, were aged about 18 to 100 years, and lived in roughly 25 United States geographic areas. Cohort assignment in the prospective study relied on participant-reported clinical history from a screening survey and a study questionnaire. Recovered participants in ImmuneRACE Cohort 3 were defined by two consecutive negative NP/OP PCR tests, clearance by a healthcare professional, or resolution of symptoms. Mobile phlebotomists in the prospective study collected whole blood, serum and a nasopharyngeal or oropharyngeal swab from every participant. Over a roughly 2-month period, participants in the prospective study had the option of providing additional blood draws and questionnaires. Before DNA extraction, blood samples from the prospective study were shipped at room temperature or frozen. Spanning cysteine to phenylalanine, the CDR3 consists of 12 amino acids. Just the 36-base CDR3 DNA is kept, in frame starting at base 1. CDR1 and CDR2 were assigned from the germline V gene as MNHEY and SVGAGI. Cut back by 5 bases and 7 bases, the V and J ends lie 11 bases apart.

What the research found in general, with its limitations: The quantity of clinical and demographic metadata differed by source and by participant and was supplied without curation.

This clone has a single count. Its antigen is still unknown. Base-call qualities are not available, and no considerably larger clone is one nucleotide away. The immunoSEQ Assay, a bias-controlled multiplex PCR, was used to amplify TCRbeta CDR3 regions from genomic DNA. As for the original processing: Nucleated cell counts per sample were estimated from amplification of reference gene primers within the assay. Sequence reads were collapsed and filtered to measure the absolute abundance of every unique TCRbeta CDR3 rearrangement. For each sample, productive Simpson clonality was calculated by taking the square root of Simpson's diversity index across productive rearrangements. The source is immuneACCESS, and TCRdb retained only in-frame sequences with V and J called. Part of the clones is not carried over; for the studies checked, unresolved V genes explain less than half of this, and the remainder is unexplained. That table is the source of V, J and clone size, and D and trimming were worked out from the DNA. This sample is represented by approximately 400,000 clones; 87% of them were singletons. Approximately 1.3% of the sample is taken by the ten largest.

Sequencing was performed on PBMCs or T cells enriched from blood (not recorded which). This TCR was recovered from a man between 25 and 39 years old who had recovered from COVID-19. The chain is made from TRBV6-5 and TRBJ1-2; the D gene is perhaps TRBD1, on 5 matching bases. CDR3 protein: CASSLQGRGYTF. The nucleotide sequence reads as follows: TGTGCCAGCAGTCTTCAGGGTCGTGGCTACACCTTC.